This paragraph reports one T cell receptor (beta chain). Its specificity is not known. Template switching, a step in the protocol, added a universal primer site, and cDNA carried unique molecular identifiers. One entry per CDR3 protein, called by TCRdb with MiXCR from the 5' RACE reads. This sample carries fewer than 900,000 distinct CDR3 sequences, over 20% of them seen once, and the ten largest clones take 4.3%. V was cut by 8 bases and J by 4 bases, with 13 bases left in between. This CDR3 has 12 residues. Germline loops: CDR1 SQVTM, CDR2 ANQGSEA. This record comes from a study of identical twins. Overall study findings and caveats: Cord blood beta clonotypes present at high abundance carried fewer insertions; no such pattern appeared in memory repertoires. Out-of-frame TCR alpha sharing observed in monozygotic twins exceeded model estimates.

These data also formed part of another study, on T cells expressing NK-cell markers.

The chain combines TRBV29-1 with TRBJ2-3; no clear D gene. Sequencing input: PBMCs. The TCR originated in a woman between 18 and 30 years old in good health. CDR3: CSSVKAPDTQYF. The DNA for the CDR3 is TGCAGCTCTGTGAAAGCCCCAGATACGCAGTATTTT.